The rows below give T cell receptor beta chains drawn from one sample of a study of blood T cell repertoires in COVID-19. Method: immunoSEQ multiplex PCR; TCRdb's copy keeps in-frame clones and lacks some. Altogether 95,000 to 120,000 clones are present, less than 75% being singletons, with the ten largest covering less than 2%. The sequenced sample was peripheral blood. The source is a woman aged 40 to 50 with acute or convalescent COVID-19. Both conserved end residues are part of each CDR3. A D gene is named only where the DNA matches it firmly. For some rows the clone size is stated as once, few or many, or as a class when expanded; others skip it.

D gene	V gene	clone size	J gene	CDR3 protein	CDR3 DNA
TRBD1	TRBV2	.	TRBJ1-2	CASTDRVELGYTF	TGTGCCAGCACGGACAGGGTTGAGTTAGGCTACACCTTC
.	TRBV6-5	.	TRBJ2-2	CASSGVPNTGELFF	TGTGCCAGCAGCGGGGTACCGAACACCGGGGAGCTGTTTTTT
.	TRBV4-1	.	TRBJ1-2	CASSQDEKYGYTF	TGCGCCAGCAGCCAAGATGAGAAGTATGGCTACACCTTC
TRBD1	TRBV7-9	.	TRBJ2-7	CASSLTGGEQYF	TGTGCCAGCAGTCTCACAGGGGGCGAGCAGTACTTC
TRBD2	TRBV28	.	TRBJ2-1	CASSGYSGGAYEQFF	TGTGCCAGCAGTGGATATAGCGGGGGGGCCTATGAGCAGTTCTTC
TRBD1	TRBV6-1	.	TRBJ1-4	CASSGGQVNEKLFF	TGTGCCAGCAGCGGAGGACAGGTCAATGAAAAACTGTTTTTT
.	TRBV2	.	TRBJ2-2	CASSWVVSDTGELFF	TGTGCCAGCAGTTGGGTAGTGTCAGACACCGGGGAGCTGTTTTTT
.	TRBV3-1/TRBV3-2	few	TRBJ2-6	CASSHITGANVLTF	TGTGCCAGCAGCCACATCACTGGGGCCAACGTCCTGACTTTC
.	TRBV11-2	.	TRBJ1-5	CASSLVSAYSNQPQHF	TGTGCCAGCAGCTTAGTGTCAGCGTATAGCAATCAGCCCCAGCATTTT
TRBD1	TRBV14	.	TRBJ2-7	CASGQVSYEQYF	TGTGCCAGTGGACAGGTCTCCTACGAGCAGTACTTC
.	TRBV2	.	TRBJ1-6	CASKFQYNSPLHF	TGTGCCAGCAAGTTCCAGTATAATTCACCCCTCCACTTT
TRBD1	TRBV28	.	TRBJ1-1	CASRPRQGRTEAFF	TGTGCCAGCAGGCCTCGACAGGGGAGGACTGAAGCTTTCTTT
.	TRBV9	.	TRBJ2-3	CASSVGGLPMDTQYF	TGTGCCAGCAGCGTAGGGGGCCTCCCTATGGATACGCAGTATTTT
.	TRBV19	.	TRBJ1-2	CASRTNPTAPYYGYTF	TGTGCCAGTAGAACAAACCCAACAGCACCGTACTATGGCTACACCTTC
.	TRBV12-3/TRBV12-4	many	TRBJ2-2	CANEYTGRGELFF	TGTGCCAACGAGTATACAGGGCGCGGGGAGCTGTTTTTT
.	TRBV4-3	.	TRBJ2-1	CASSQDVQGGYNEQFF	TGCGCCAGCAGCCAAGATGTTCAGGGTGGCTACAATGAGCAGTTCTTC
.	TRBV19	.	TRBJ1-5	CASSIGPGTSNQPQHF	TGTGCCAGTAGTATAGGTCCAGGCACCTCCAATCAGCCCCAGCATTTT
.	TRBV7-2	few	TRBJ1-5	CASSLYSQDQPQHF	TGTGCCAGCAGCTTATATTCTCAGGATCAGCCCCAGCATTTT
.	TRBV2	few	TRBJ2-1	CASSVNGDEQFF	TGTGCCAGCAGTGTGAACGGGGATGAGCAGTTCTTC
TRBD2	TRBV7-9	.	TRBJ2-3	CASSLLRGGGTDTQYF	TGTGCCAGCAGCTTACTGCGCGGGGGGGGGACAGATACGCAGTATTTT
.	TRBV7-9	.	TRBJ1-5	CASSLGGDQPQHF	TGTGCCAGCAGCCTGGGGGGGGATCAGCCCCAGCATTTT
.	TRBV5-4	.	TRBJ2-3	CASSLPGKRLGARDTQYF	TGTGCCAGCAGCTTGCCCGGGAAGCGACTAGGGGCGAGAGATACGCAGTATTTT
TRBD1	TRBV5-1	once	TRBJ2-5	CASSLPGQAETQYF	TGCGCCAGCAGCTTACCGGGACAGGCGGAGACCCAGTACTTC
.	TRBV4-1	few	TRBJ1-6	CASSQGSAGVSPLHF	TGCGCCAGCAGCCAAGGATCGGCAGGGGTGTCACCCCTCCACTTT
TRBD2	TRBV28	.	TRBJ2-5	CASSPSPGLGSIQETQYF	TGTGCCAGCAGTCCAAGCCCGGGACTAGGCTCAATTCAAGAGACCCAGTACTTC
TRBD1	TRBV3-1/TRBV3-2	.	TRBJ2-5	CASSSSGTGKRKTQYF	TGTGCCAGCAGTTCTTCCGGGACAGGGAAGAGGAAGACCCAGTACTTC
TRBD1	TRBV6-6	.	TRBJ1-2	CASTGTVGDGYTF	TGTGCCAGCACTGGGACAGTGGGGGATGGCTACACCTTC
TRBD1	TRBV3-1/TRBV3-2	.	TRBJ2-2	CASSQAQGTGELFF	TGTGCCAGCAGCCAAGCACAGGGGACCGGGGAGCTGTTTTTT